The 29 T cell receptor beta chains reported below all come from one sample, sequenced in a study of neurological immune-mediated disorders. MiXCR, run by TCRdb on the 5' RACE reads, gives a single entry per CDR3 protein. The profile shows tens of thousands of distinct CDR3 sequences, 3.5% to 5.5% of them singletons. Input material: PBMCs. Receptors originate from a man aged 25-40 years with multiple sclerosis.

This clonotype was picked up many times. The V gene is TRBV20-1, the J gene TRBJ2-3; D is perhaps TRBD1 or TRBD2 (5 bases each). Germline V gene data show CDR1 as DFQATT and CDR2 as SNEGSKA (reference sequence). With 4 bases removed from V and 6 bases from J, the gap between germline ends came to 20 bases. The CDR3 consists of 15 residues. The CDR3 region has the DNA TGCAGTGCTACCAGACCGGGGCGCCTCTTGGATACGCAGTATTTT. Protein: CSATRPGRLLDTQYF.

This clonotype occurred a few times. The chain is built from TRBV27 and TRBJ2-3; 11 bases match TRBD2. Germline V gives CDR1 MNHEY, CDR2 SMNVEV (reference sequence). Trimming at V came to 6 bases and at J to 2 bases, leaving 4 bases not matched to a gene. The CDR3 length is 15 residues. CDR3 DNA: TGTGCCAGCAGCCTAGCGGGGGGCCTCACAGATACGCAGTATTTT. Protein product: CASSLAGGLTDTQYF.

A note on this clonotype: A read error is likely, as this CDR3 ends without the conserved phenylalanine or tryptophan. This chain links TRBV5-1 with TRBJ1-1; TRBD1 might be the D (5 bases). CDR1 and CDR2 (germline): SGHRS, YFSETQ. This CDR3 is built from 13 residues. The V and J ends lost 3 bases and 1 base respectively, with 7 bases between them. Here the CDR3 reads CASSSGQNTEAFI. DNA of the CDR3: TGCGCCAGCAGCTCCGGACAGAACACTGAAGCTTTCATT.

In its sample, this clonotype was seen many times. Here the CDR3 DNA reads TGCAGTGCAAACGTCCGGGACGGGAACTATGGCTACACCTTC. Translating it yields CSANVRDGNYGYTF. The J gene is TRBJ1-2, the V gene TRBV20-1; the D gene is possibly TRBD1 (5 bases). Between the trimmed V and J ends, which lost 6 bases and 2 bases, there was a span of 16 bases. This CDR3 contains 14 residues. Germline CDR1 is DFQATT and CDR2 is SNEGSKA (reference sequence).

This clonotype was seen repeatedly, ten times or more. CDR3 bases: TGTGCCAGCAGTCGGGACAGTCTTCTCTCTGGGGCCAACGTCCTGACTTTC. Translated: CASSRDSLLSGANVLTF. The chain uses TRBV12-3 or TRBV12-4 and TRBJ2-6, with TRBD1 identical over 7 bases. V trimming: 5 bases; J trimming: 0 bases; junction bases outside the gene matches: 7. The CDR3 consists of 17 residues.

This clonotype was seen many times. This CDR3 reads CSANGDSGNTIYF. The CDR3 nucleotides are TGCAGTGCTAACGGTGACTCTGGAAACACCATATATTTT. The chain recombines TRBV20-1 with TRBJ1-3; D is unresolved. The CDR3 runs 13 residues. Germline-derived CDR1 and CDR2 are DFQATT and SNEGSKA (reference sequence). With 4 bases removed from V and 0 bases from J, the gap between germline ends came to 7 bases.

CDR3 loop: CASGLQETQYF. CDR3 nucleotides: TGTGCTAGTGGCCTTCAAGAGACCCAGTACTTC. The V and J genes are TRBV12-5 and TRBJ2-5; D unclear. The V and J ends lost 6 bases and 2 bases respectively, with 4 bases between them. The CDR3 sequence is 11 residues long. CDR1 and CDR2 from the germline V gene are LGHNT and FRNRAP.

This clonotype has at least ten counts. CDR3 amino acids: CSASSLGTSGGASTGHEQFF. The DNA for the CDR3 is TGCAGTGCCAGCTCCTTAGGGACTAGCGGGGGGGCAAGTACTGGTCATGAGCAGTTCTTC. The gene calls are TRBV20-1 and TRBJ2-1; 16 bases are a match to TRBD2. Germline CDR1 DFQATT, CDR2 SNEGSKA (reference sequence). There are 20 residues in the CDR3. The V gene end was trimmed by 6 bases and the J gene end by 8 bases; junction bases not matched to a gene: 22.

This clonotype was observed many times. The chain combines TRBV29-1 with TRBJ2-3, with TRBD1 identical over 8 bases. The CDR3 loop spans 13 amino acids. CDR1 and CDR2 (germline): SQVTM, ANQGSEA. The junction had 4 bases not matched to a gene; V was cut back by 7 bases and J by 1 base. The CDR3 bases are TGCAGCGAGATGACAGGGGGCACAGATACGCAGTATTTT. Translation: CSEMTGGTDTQYF.

This clonotype appeared many times. The chain links TRBV3-1 to TRBJ1-2; D gene uncertain. Germline-derived CDR1 and CDR2 are LGHDT and YNNKEL (reference sequence). This CDR3 spans 13 amino acids. V was trimmed by 1 base and J by 5 bases, leaving 8 bases between them. CDR3 protein: CASSQGKMYGYTF. In DNA form, the CDR3 reads TGTGCCAGCAGCCAAGGGAAGATGTATGGCTACACCTTC.

This clonotype was recorded at least ten times. The chain has TRBV3-1 and TRBJ2-2; D unresolved. V gave up 5 bases and J gave up 7 bases, with 17 bases separating them. Per germline, CDR1 LGHDT and CDR2 YNNKEL (reference sequence). This CDR3 has 15 residues. The CDR3 region is CASSYPAMKGGELFF. In DNA form, the CDR3 reads TGTGCCAGCAGCTACCCGGCGATGAAGGGCGGGGAGCTGTTTTTT.

This clonotype came up many times. V gene TRBV3-1 combines with J gene TRBJ1-1; 9 bases map to TRBD1. Trimming took 4 bases from V and 0 from J; bases not matched to a gene: 12. Germline lookup yields CDR1 LGHDT and CDR2 YNNKEL (reference sequence). This CDR3 comprises 18 residues. CDR3 sequence reads: CASSLLTGTGRLNTEAFF. CDR3 coding DNA: TGTGCCAGCAGCCTTCTCACCGGGACAGGGAGACTGAACACTGAAGCTTTCTTT.

This clonotype appeared many times. DNA of the CDR3: TGCAGCGTTGGGGTTAGCAATCAGCCCCAGCATTTT. As protein: CSVGVSNQPQHF. The rearrangement joins TRBV29-1 to TRBJ1-5, with D unresolved. CDR1 and CDR2 from the germline V gene are SQVTM and ANQGSEA. V was shortened by 4 bases and J by 0 bases, with 4 bases between the two germline ends. CDR3 length: 12 amino acids.

A remark on this clonotype: A much bigger clone sits one base away, suggesting this may be a read error. The chain is built from TRBV20-1 and TRBJ2-3; perhaps TRBD2 as D (5 bases). The CDR3 has 13 residues. Between the trimmed V and J ends, which lost 5 bases and 11 bases, there was a span of 20 bases. In germline, CDR1 is DFQATT, CDR2 SNEGSKA (reference sequence). CDR3 loop: CSASPTPGNMQYF. Written as DNA, the CDR3 is TGCAGTGCTTCGCCCACCCCGGGGAATATGCAGTATTTT.

Ten or more counts support this clonotype. The rearrangement uses TRBV10-3 and TRBJ2-7; perhaps TRBD1 as D (6 bases). The CDR3 covers 11 residues. Trimming left V 10 bases short and J 6 bases short, with 13 bases between. Germline CDR1 and CDR2: ENHRY and SYGVKD. The CDR3 DNA reads TGTGCCAGGCTGGGGGCGAGCGAGCAGTACTTC. Protein product: CARLGASEQYF.

The genes are TRBV20-1 and TRBJ1-2, with a weak D call TRBD1 (5 bases). The germline V and J ends were trimmed by 6 bases and 8 bases, with 16 bases remaining between them. This CDR3 contains 12 residues. Germline loops: CDR1 DFQATT, CDR2 SNEGSKA (reference sequence). The CDR3 region has the DNA TGCAGTGCCGGGGGGGGTGTTCGCGGCTACACCTTC. Translating it yields CSAGGGVRGYTF.

This clonotype occurred many times. The rearrangement joins TRBV29-1 to TRBJ1-2, with TRBD1 identical over 7 bases. The CDR3 has 12 amino acids. In germline, CDR1 is SQVTM, CDR2 ANQGSEA. V was pared by 6 bases and J by 3 bases, with 4 bases of the junction left unmatched. The CDR3 here is CSVMGQYYGYTF. CDR3 nucleotide sequence: TGCAGCGTCATGGGACAGTACTATGGCTACACCTTC.

This rearrangement joins TRBV5-6 to TRBJ1-2, with TRBD1 matching over 11 bases. The CDR3 sequence is 12 residues long. Germline lookup yields CDR1 SGHDT and CDR2 YYEEEE. V shed 4 bases, J shed 12 bases, and the junction held 5 bases outside the gene matches. CDR3 in DNA: TGTGCCAGCAGCCTGGGGACAGGGGGAGACACCTTC. Protein product: CASSLGTGGDTF.

This clonotype was recorded many times. The V call is TRBV5-1, the J call TRBJ2-7; no reliable D call. Germline loops: CDR1 SGHRS, CDR2 YFSETQ. V was trimmed by 4 bases and J by 6 bases, leaving 2 bases between them. There are 9 residues in the CDR3. CDR3 bases: TGCGCCAGCAGCGGCGAGCAGTACGTC. It is translated as CASSGEQYV.

This clonotype was seen at least ten times. The V gene is TRBV5-6, the J gene TRBJ2-3; 7 nucleotides line up with TRBD1. This CDR3 is built from 14 residues. J gave up 6 bases and V 4 bases, and 8 bases lay outside the gene matches. Per the germline V gene, CDR1 is SGHDT and CDR2 is YYEEEE. This chain's CDR3 is CASSLQQGRDTQYF. The CDR3 DNA follows: TGTGCCAGCAGCCTCCAACAGGGGCGGGATACGCAGTATTTT.

This clonotype was observed many times. This chain joins TRBV5-1 and TRBJ1-1; D is ambiguous. This CDR3 comprises 15 residues. Per the germline V gene, CDR1 is SGHRS and CDR2 is YFSETQ. Trimming removed 3 bases from V and 1 base from J, with 13 bases in between. In nucleotides, the CDR3 is TGCGCCAGCAGCTCCCATACCGGAGGGAACACTGAAGCTTTCTTT. The encoded protein is CASSSHTGGNTEAFF.

This clonotype has ten or more counts. This chain joins TRBV6-5 and TRBJ2-1; 12 nucleotides line up with TRBD2. Germline values: CDR1 MNHEY, CDR2 SVGAGI. Germline trimming cut 6 bases from V and 9 bases from J; bases unmatched to any gene: 9. The CDR3 length is 15 residues. The CDR3 is CASRPTSGGHSEQFF. CDR3 DNA: TGTGCCAGCAGGCCAACTAGCGGGGGGCACAGTGAGCAGTTCTTC.

The V gene is TRBV28, the J gene TRBJ1-1; D might be TRBD1 (6 bases). The CDR3 consists of 15 residues. CDR1 MDHEN and CDR2 SYDVKM come from the germline V gene. The V end lost 7 bases, the J end lost 3 bases, and 18 bases lay between the germline ends. The chain's CDR3 is CASTLPGGGDTEAFF. DNA of the CDR3: TGTGCCAGCACCCTTCCGGGAGGGGGGGACACTGAAGCTTTCTTT.

This clonotype showed up many times. This chain connects TRBV7-8 to TRBJ2-3, with 9 bases aligning to TRBD2. CDR3 size: 19 residues. From germline, CDR1 is SGHVS and CDR2 FQNEAQ. The V gene end was trimmed by 1 base and the J gene end by 4 bases; junction bases not matched to a gene: 15. The CDR3 is CASSLGYSFPGLAADTQYF. The CDR3 coding sequence is TGTGCCAGCAGCTTAGGGTATTCCTTCCCGGGACTAGCAGCAGATACGCAGTATTTT.

This clonotype appeared a few times. The chain is built from TRBV20-1 and TRBJ1-4; D remains ambiguous. Germline V gives CDR1 DFQATT, CDR2 SNEGSKA (reference sequence). The CDR3 spans 16 residues. Trimming stripped 0 bases from V and 7 bases from J, with 18 bases between. The CDR3 bases are TGCAGTGCTAGAGATTTCGCGAGTGCGAGTAGTGAAAAACTGTTTTTT. This gives the protein CSARDFASASSEKLFF.

The sample holds many counts of this clonotype. The chain uses TRBV7-9 and TRBJ2-1; TRBD1 matches 7 bases. The CDR3 sequence is 17 residues long. CDR1 and CDR2 (germline): SEHNR, FQNEAQ (reference sequence). With 4 bases clipped from V and 4 bases from J, the junction kept 13 bases outside the gene matches. CDR3 protein: CASSYEIDRVIYNEQFF. CDR3 sequence (DNA): TGTGCCAGCAGCTACGAAATCGACAGGGTCATTTACAATGAGCAGTTCTTC. The full variable domain, in which reference TRBV7-9 and TRBJ2-1 provide the parts outside the CDR3, is DTGVSQNPRHKITKRGQNVTFRCDPISEHNRLYWYRQTLGQGPEFLTYFQNEAQLEKSRLLSDRFSAERPKGSFSTLEIQRTEQGDSAMYLCASSYEIDRVIYNEQFFGPGTRLTVL.

A note on this clonotype: A much bigger clone sits one base away, suggesting this may be a read error. The genes are TRBV3-1 and TRBJ2-7, with a possible D match to TRBD2 (5 bases). The V end was cut by 5 bases, the J end by 7 bases, with 12 bases between. The CDR3 loop spans 12 amino acids. Germline CDR1 is LGHDT and CDR2 is YNNKEL (reference sequence). As DNA, the CDR3 is TGTGCCAGCAGCACCGGAGGACTGGAGCAGTACTTC. It specifies CASSTGGLEQYF.

In its sample, this clonotype was seen many times. V gene TRBV12-3 or TRBV12-4 combines with J gene TRBJ1-1; D not certain. The CDR3 consists of 13 residues. V lost 2 bases and J lost 4, with 8 bases in between. The CDR3 reads CASSLIESTEAFF. CDR3 in DNA: TGTGCCAGCAGTTTAATTGAATCCACTGAAGCTTTCTTT.

This clonotype has more than one count but fewer than ten. The gene calls are TRBV6-5 and TRBJ1-2; TRBD1 aligns across 9 bases. This CDR3 is built from 15 residues. The V segment lost 2 bases and the J segment 5 bases; nucleotides outside the gene matches: 6. Per germline, CDR1 MNHEY and CDR2 SVGAGI. Written as DNA, the CDR3 is TGTGCCAGCAGTTACCAAGGGACAGGGAGATATGGCTACACCTTC. This codes for CASSYQGTGRYGYTF.